Given below is one T cell receptor (beta chain) in context. What it binds is unknown. Individuals having autoimmune disease history or systemic immunosuppression were not enrolled. This sample was taken from a study of OX40 agonist ivuxolimab in advanced cancers. Study-level background: Averaging about 60 years in age, with a range of about 23 to 80, the cohort was more than 75% male. Study-level results: Clonal expansion was among the lowest in partial responders at 0.1-3.0 mg/kg, especially CD8+. Clonal expansion by week 6 occurred in CD4+ and CD8+ blood T cells (at 0.1 to 3.0 mg/kg).

Germline CDR1 and CDR2: SGHNT and YENEEA. The CDR3 sequence is 14 residues long. Between the trimmed V and J ends, which lost 6 bases and 3 bases, there was a span of 11 bases. Measured with immunoSEQ multiplex PCR; TCRdb has only the in-frame clones, and not every one. Of roughly 100,000 clones in the sample, roughly 90% were seen once. This TCR derives from an adult with an advanced solid tumor such as melanoma, head and neck, liver or kidney cancer. The chain employs TRBV11-3 and TRBJ2-2, with a weak D call TRBD2 (6 bases). The material sequenced was CD4+ or CD8+ T cells sorted from blood, taken in a trial of the OX40 agonist ivuxolimab. In DNA form, the CDR3 reads TGTGCCAGCAGGGAGGGGTATTACACCGGGGAGCTGTTTTTT. Translated: CASREGYYTGELFF.